What follows is one T cell receptor (beta chain) and its context. This clone's antigen is unknown. The record has no base qualities; no much larger clone is one base away. The protocol used for the library was the immunoSEQ multiplex PCR assay. RNA was extracted from all samples and reverse transcribed into cDNA as template for TCR sequencing. SuperScript III was used to make first-strand cDNA, primed with a 2:1 mix of oligo-dT and random hexamers. A synthetic immune receptor repertoire was used to measure amplification bias, and any remaining bias was corrected computationally. The authors' pipeline ran thus. Raw reads were preprocessed for error removal, and CDR3 was defined according to IMGT conventions as running from the conserved cysteine to phenylalanine. Clonality was computed by normalizing Shannon entropy by log2 of the number of productive unique TCRs and subtracting the result from 1. Whether scalp clones were CD4 or CD8 was inferred by matching scalp TCRbeta sequences against CD4 and CD8 repertoires sorted from blood. In its TCRdb copy, this immuneACCESS table keeps in-frame sequences only and misses some clones. Where compared with another copy, unresolved V genes explain less than half of these, and the others have no known cause. That table gives V, J and clone size, and the DNA gave D and trimming. In all, the sample holds 120,000 or so clones, and about 51% of those were seen once. The ten largest account for approximately 10% of the sample.

The source of the sample is a study of CD8+ T cells in alopecia areata (dated by TCRdb to 2017 to 2018). For context, the study as a whole: In both human patients and the C3H/HeJ mouse model, the study applied high-throughput TCRbeta sequencing to look at T cell clonal expansion in alopecia areata. Amplification of TCRbeta CDR3 regions was done by immunoSEQ multiplex PCR using 35 Vbeta forward primers and 13 Jbeta reverse primers. RNA was obtained with the PAXgene miRNA kit for fixed scalp, the miRNeasy kit for PBMCs, and the RNeasy kit for mouse skin. Scalp clonality was compared among normal scalp (n=4), patchy alopecia areata scalp (n=8), and alopecia totalis/universalis scalp (n=8). Human TCRbeta sequencing covered scalp tissue and sorted CD4+ and CD8+ peripheral blood T cells from patchy and totalis/universalis alopecia areata patients and healthy controls.

From the germline V gene (reference sequence), CDR1 is SGHNT and CDR2 is YYREEE. Relative to germline, V is missing 0 bases and J is missing 3 bases, with 6 bases of the junction outside any gene match. Its CDR3 holds 15 amino acids, cysteine through phenylalanine. The entry retains the CDR3 DNA only, 45 bases that are in frame from base 1. Study-wide findings and limitations: Compared with mice, TCR sequences shared between patients were less clear, possibly partly because of HLA diversity across the patient population. Unlike mouse skin, which is dominated by gammadelta T cells, normal human skin has resident alphabeta T cells that are also sequenced, and this complicates analysis of the scalp TCR repertoire. Higher clonality and more expanded CD8+ clones were observed in lesional scalp than in normal scalp, particularly in alopecia totalis/universalis, a finding suggestive of antigenic drive.

Lesional scalp punch biopsies and peripheral blood were collected from alopecia areata patients. PBMCs were isolated by density centrifugation and stained for CD3, CD4 and CD8, after which CD4+ and CD8+ T cells were sorted on a FACSAria. The untreated alopecia areata patients were recruited through a multicenter biomarker study. In 4 to 6 patients from the biomarker study, blood CD8+ T cells were sorted further into NKG2D-low and NKG2D-high fractions. The chain links TRBV5-4 with TRBJ2-7; 7 bases in between match TRBD1. The sample consisted of NKG2D-low CD8+ T cells sorted from blood. The sample's cell subset or site label, in plain terms: sorted CD8+ NKG2D-low blood T cells. This TCR came from a human donor with alopecia areata. DNA sequence: TGTGCCAGCAGCTTGGAGGGACAGTCCGGCTACGAGCAGTACTTC. Its protein is CASSLEGQSGYEQYF.